The 23 T cell receptor beta chains below were found in one sample sequenced in a study of T-cell reconstitution after alpha-beta-depleted transplantation in children (dated by TCRdb to 2015 to 2016). Library method: PCR. This sample was sequenced with an Illumina HiSeq 2500. TCR library preparation used molecular barcoding, with unique molecular identifiers applied to normalize quantification of the TCRbeta repertoire. Using fastp at Q25 and MiXCR, TCRdb reprocessed the public reads and kept productive beta chains. Every entry covers one CDR3 protein and lists the most common genes and DNA from its rows. This sample comprises 600,000 to 800,000 distinct CDR3 sequences, over 10% of them detected only once. Of the sample, 0.79% is held by the ten largest clones. The treatment or condition label, read with the paper, signifies: allogeneic hematopoietic cell transplantation with graft depleted of TCRalphabeta T cells and CD19 B cells.

Material: PBMCs, obtained before TCRalphabeta/CD19-depleted stem cell transplant. These receptors were collected from a girl aged 2-15 years with congenital amegakaryocytic thrombocytopenia, due to receive a stem cell transplant.

This chain joins TRBV7-9 and TRBJ2-5, with 8 bases aligning to TRBD1. V lost 5 bases to trimming and J lost 5 bases; unmatched junction nucleotides: 7. Germline CDR1 and CDR2: SEHNR and FQNEAQ (reference sequence). The length of the CDR3 is 14 residues. This CDR3 reads CASSVTGAVETQYF. Written as DNA, the CDR3 is TGTGCCAGCAGCGTGACAGGGGCAGTGGAGACCCAGTACTTC.

This clonotype was observed many times. V is TRBV5-1 and J is TRBJ2-2; D gene ambiguous. This CDR3 contains 15 residues. With 3 bases removed from V and 1 base from J, the gap between germline ends came to 10 bases. Germline V CDR1 and CDR2: SGHRS, YFSETQ. DNA of the CDR3: TGCGCCAGCAGCTCCCTGGCGAGGAACACCGGGGAGCTGTTTTTT. This encodes CASSSLARNTGELFF.

The J gene is TRBJ1-1, the V gene TRBV7-9, with 9 bases fitting TRBD1. The length of the CDR3 is 15 residues. Germline loops: CDR1 SEHNR, CDR2 FQNEAQ (reference sequence). J was trimmed by 1 base and V by 4 bases; bases with no gene match: 4. The CDR3 DNA is TGTGCCAGCAGCTCGGGACAGGGAGAGAACACTGAAGCTTTCTTT. Residues: CASSSGQGENTEAFF.

This clonotype came up a few times. CDR3 DNA: TGTGCCAGCAGCTTAACAGGGAGGCATGAGCAGTTCTTC. Amino acids: CASSLTGRHEQFF. The chain carries TRBV7-3 and TRBJ2-1; the D gene is possibly TRBD2 (6 bases). CDR3 size: 13 residues. V was pared by 0 bases and J by 8 bases, with 8 bases between. CDR1 is SGHTA and CDR2 is FQGTGA in the germline V gene.

In this sample, this clonotype turned up a few times. The chain recombines TRBV20-1 with TRBJ1-1, with a weak D call TRBD1 (5 bases). The V and J ends lost 6 bases and 5 bases respectively, with 19 bases between them. Germline V CDR1 and CDR2: DFQATT, SNEGSKA (reference sequence). The CDR3 consists of 14 residues. CDR3 nucleotides: TGCAGTGCCAGTCGGACGGAGGGGTATACTGAAGCTTTCTTT. This codes for CSASRTEGYTEAFF.

This clonotype was counted at least ten times. This chain joins TRBV7-2 and TRBJ2-3; D is unclear. Germline CDR1 reads SGHTA; CDR2 reads FQGNSA. Trimming left V 2 bases short and J 0 bases short, with 9 bases between. The CDR3 loop spans 15 amino acids. In DNA, the CDR3 is TGTGCCAGCAGCTTACATGGCTCGAGCACAGATACGCAGTATTTT. Translated, it gives CASSLHGSSTDTQYF.

The chain employs TRBV6-1 and TRBJ2-5; 8 bases agree with TRBD1. After removal of 6 bases from V and 2 bases from J, the junction contained 8 bases not matched to a gene. Germline CDR1 reads MNHNS; CDR2 reads SASEGT. This CDR3 has 15 amino acids. The CDR3 DNA reads TGTGCCAGCAGGGGGACAGGACCGGCTCAAGAGACCCAGTACTTC. Its protein product is CASRGTGPAQETQYF.

This clonotype was seen more than once but under ten times. The chain is built from TRBV12-3 or TRBV12-4 and TRBJ2-1; D uncertain. CDR3 size: 13 residues. Trimming stripped 6 bases from V and 8 bases from J, with 14 bases between. CDR3 sequence: CASRLGNPHEQFF. The CDR3, as DNA: TGTGCCAGCAGACTGGGAAATCCCCATGAGCAGTTCTTC.

This clonotype was counted a few times. Germline and junction disagree at one end, which may indicate a read error. The chain combines TRBV2 with TRBJ1-2, with D possibly TRBD1 on 5 matching bases. Germline V lookup: CDR1 SNHLY, CDR2 FYNNEI. The CDR3 extends over 11 amino acids. CDR3 in amino acids: CASKNGATQSF. The CDR3 DNA is TGTGCCAGCAAGAACGGGGCCACTCAAAGCTTC.

This clonotype appeared a few times. This sequence joins TRBV28 and TRBJ2-3, with a weak D call TRBD1 (6 bases). Germline V gene sequence: CDR1 MDHEN, CDR2 SYDVKM. The CDR3 is made up of 17 amino acids. V lost 8 bases to trimming and J lost 3 bases, with 24 bases between them. CDR3 DNA sequence: TGTGCCAGCTCCCTTCTCGCGGCAGGGGAGATGACAGATACGCAGTATTTT. Translating gives CASSLLAAGEMTDTQYF.

This clonotype came up many times. This sequence joins TRBV5-6 and TRBJ2-1; weak D call: TRBD2 (6 bases). CDR1 is SGHDT, CDR2 YYEEEE, per germline. The V gene lost 3 bases and the J gene lost 5 bases, with 12 bases spanning the gap. The CDR3 covers 14 residues. Here the CDR3 DNA reads TGTGCCAGCAGCTCCGGACTATTCCACAATGAGCAGTTCTTC. It codes for CASSSGLFHNEQFF.

The chain couples TRBV4-1 to TRBJ2-3; 7 nucleotides match TRBD2. Germline V gives CDR1 MGHRA, CDR2 YSYEKL. This CDR3 is built from 14 residues. V was clipped by 6 bases and J by 6 bases; unmatched bases: 9. The CDR3 spells CASRLWGGDDTQYF. CDR3 DNA sequence: TGCGCCAGCAGACTATGGGGGGGGGACGATACGCAGTATTTT.

This clonotype was observed many times. This chain connects TRBV4-1 to TRBJ2-7; D uncertain. The V end lost 0 bases, the J end lost 4 bases, and 7 bases lay between the germline ends. The CDR3 is 13 residues long. Germline CDR1 reads MGHRA; CDR2 reads YSYEKL. The DNA of the CDR3 is TGCGCCAGCAGCCAAGATGGCGAATACGAGCAGTACTTC. It is translated as CASSQDGEYEQYF.

Many counts were recorded for this clonotype. The V call is TRBV7-9, the J call TRBJ1-5; TRBD1 matches at 10 bases. This CDR3 is built from 16 residues. V dropped 4 bases and J dropped 3; count of bases not matched to a gene: 6. Looked up from germline, CDR1 is SEHNR and CDR2 is FQNEAQ (reference sequence). The chain's CDR3 is CASSSGQGTFNQPQHF. CDR3 sequence (DNA): TGTGCCAGCAGCTCGGGACAGGGGACCTTCAATCAGCCCCAGCATTTT.

This clonotype came up many times. This chain joins TRBV20-1 and TRBJ2-7, with TRBD2 as a possible D gene (6 bases). Per germline, CDR1 DFQATT and CDR2 SNEGSKA (reference sequence). The CDR3 spans 11 residues. CDR3 DNA: TGCAGCCTGGGACTGGCCTACGAGCAGTACTTC. It translates to CSLGLAYEQYF.

This clonotype was counted at least ten times. The rearrangement links TRBV20-1 to TRBJ2-5; D perhaps matches TRBD1 (6 bases). Trimming took off 4 bases at V and 0 bases at J, with 15 bases between the two ends. CDR1 DFQATT and CDR2 SNEGSKA come from the germline V gene (reference sequence). The CDR3 has 15 amino acids. CDR3 nucleotides: TGCAGTGCTACACCCCAACAGGGCTACCAAGAGACCCAGTACTTC. It is translated as CSATPQQGYQETQYF.

This clonotype was counted at least ten times. The rearrangement uses TRBV9 and TRBJ2-3; the match to TRBD2 covers 14 bases. This CDR3 is 17 amino acids long. Germline loops: CDR1 SGDLS, CDR2 YYNGEE. V dropped 0 bases and J dropped 6; count of bases not matched to a gene: 6. CDR3 nucleotide sequence: TGTGCCAGCAGCGTAGGGGGACTAGCGGGAGCACCTGATACGCAGTATTTT. Amino acid sequence: CASSVGGLAGAPDTQYF.

This clonotype was recorded many times. This sequence joins TRBV20-1 and TRBJ2-2, with 10 bases matching TRBD2. CDR1 DFQATT and CDR2 SNEGSKA come from the germline V gene (reference sequence). The V and J ends lost 4 bases and 0 bases, in that order; junction bases with no gene match: 5. CDR3 size: 16 residues. This CDR3 is CSATTGLAANTGELFF. For the CDR3, the DNA is TGCAGTGCTACCACAGGACTAGCGGCGAACACCGGGGAGCTGTTTTTT.

This clonotype was counted ten times or more. The rearrangement uses TRBV28 and TRBJ1-2; tentatively, D is TRBD1 (6 bases). This CDR3 spans 12 amino acids. V was cut by 6 bases and J by 6 bases, with 11 bases left in between. CDR1 and CDR2 (germline): MDHEN, SYDVKM. The DNA for the CDR3 is TGTGCCAGCAGACGGACAGATCATGGCTACACCTTC. This codes for CASRRTDHGYTF.

This chain connects TRBV12-5 to TRBJ2-2, with a tentative D call TRBD2 (5 bases). Deletions cut 7 bases from V and 1 base from J, with 22 bases between. Germline CDR1 is LGHNT and CDR2 is FRNRAP. The length of the CDR3 is 18 residues. DNA of the CDR3: TGTGCTAGTGCCGTGGATGGGAGCCATTTTCGGAACACCGGGGAGCTGTTTTTT. This gives the protein CASAVDGSHFRNTGELFF.

The rearrangement joins TRBV5-1 to TRBJ2-7; 7 positions agree with TRBD2. The J segment lost 2 bases and the V segment lost 4 bases, leaving 12 bases of the junction unmatched. Germline V gives CDR1 SGHRS, CDR2 YFSETQ. CDR3 length: 16 residues. CDR3 DNA sequence: TGCGCCAGCAGCAATTTTGGGGCGGGAGCCGCCTACGAGCAGTACTTC. This encodes CASSNFGAGAAYEQYF.

The chain employs TRBV5-1 and TRBJ2-5; the D gene is possibly TRBD1 (5 bases). CDR1 SGHRS and CDR2 YFSETQ come from the germline V gene. Trimming shortened V by 7 bases and J by 3 bases, and 22 bases separated the two germline ends. There are 16 residues in the CDR3. The CDR3 loop is CASGPGSAGVEETQYF. CDR3 DNA: TGCGCCAGCGGCCCAGGGTCCGCTGGGGTCGAAGAGACCCAGTACTTC.

At least ten counts were recorded for this clonotype. This chain uses TRBV20-1 with TRBJ1-2, with D hard to call. The germline V gene has CDR1 DFQATT and CDR2 SNEGSKA (reference sequence). V dropped 3 bases and J dropped 2 bases, with 13 bases sitting between them. There are 14 residues in the CDR3. CDR3: CSASTGPINYGYTF. The CDR3 region has the DNA TGCAGTGCTAGCACCGGGCCAATCAACTATGGCTACACCTTC.